The present entry profiles one T cell receptor (beta chain) with its context. This clone came up many times. Its antigen specificity is not known. No base-level quality is on record; no much larger clone is a single base apart. The germline V gene supplies CDR1 SGHAT and CDR2 FQNNGV. The V end loses 7 bases and the J end loses 7 bases, and a stretch of 14 bases separates them. From the cysteine up to the phenylalanine, the CDR3 has a length of 13 residues. Only the CDR3 portion is preserved as DNA: 39 bases, with reading frame beginning at the first base. Library preparation employed PCR. This sample was sequenced with an Illumina HiSeq 4000. High-throughput sequencing was used to profile the TCR beta-chain CDR3 region of each patient. In the source study's methods: A classifier to discriminate distant-metastatic papillary thyroid cancer patients was built from CDR3 differences across clinicopathological groups. To measure repertoire diversity the researchers used the Shannon index, while the Morisita-Horn index served to gauge how similar the tumor and blood repertoires were. TCRdb's own reprocessing of the public reads used fastp at Q25 and MiXCR and kept productive beta chains. TCRdb, not the authors, supplied the V and J calls. This sample has around 23,000 clones in its table, and roughly 14% of those were observed once. About 15% of the sample goes to the ten largest clones.

The sample comes from a study of metastatic and nonmetastatic thyroid tumors (dated by TCRdb to 2020 to 2021). Regarding the complete study: Repertoires were compared across peripheral blood and tumor or nodule tissue samples from malignant and benign thyroid patients.

No patient had received any treatment before thyroid surgery. Patient clinical samples collected from 2012 to 2018 were retrospectively analysed using T-cell receptor beta sequencing. What the study reported, not specific to this receptor: In both blood and tumor samples, malignant tumors were reported to have significantly higher TCR beta diversity than benign nodules.

Recombination connected TRBV11-2 to TRBJ1-5, with the D segment identity uncertain. What was sequenced was tumor tissue. The TCR was taken from a female donor with papillary thyroid cancer or a benign thyroid nodule (not recorded which). Some clones in this sample may be carry-over from other donors' samples. This receptor carries the CDR3 CASIFWKMQPQHF. The nucleotide sequence is given as TGTGCCAGCATCTTCTGGAAGATGCAGCCCCAGCATTTT.